The present entry profiles one TCR beta chain with its context. These data originate in a study of blood T cell repertoires in COVID-19. Study-level background: Sites across the United States, Italy and Spain contributed samples from acute and convalescent COVID-19.

Germline V CDR1 and CDR2: MNHEY, SVGAGI. Unmatched junction bases numbered 1, after V lost 2 bases and J lost 0 bases. This CDR3 is 16 amino acids long. Sequenced by immunoSEQ multiplex PCR; TCRdb stores in-frame clones only, minus some. The sample comprises about 240,000 clones, about nine tenths of which are singletons, and about 7% rests with the top ten. The rearrangement uses TRBV6-5 and TRBJ1-5; the match to TRBD1 covers 10 bases. Input material: peripheral blood. The sequence was collected from a man aged 55 to 69 who had recovered from COVID-19. CDR3 DNA: TGTGCCAGCAGTTACAGGACAGGGGGTAGCAATCAGCCCCAGCATTTT. The encoded protein is CASSYRTGGSNQPQHF.